This T cell receptor beta chain is drawn from a study of cytomegalovirus exposure and HLA in healthy donors. Among the donors, all were healthy bone marrow donors. The CDR3 runs 14 residues. Trimming took 4 bases from V and 2 from J; bases not matched to a gene: 4. Per the germline V gene, CDR1 is SGHNT and CDR2 is YYREEE (reference sequence). This clone was counted only a few times. PCR amplification relied on 60 Vbeta primers (plus 13 Jbeta primers). The data were produced by immunoSEQ multiplex PCR, yet TCRdb's version contains in-frame clones alone and is incomplete. The table shows tens of thousands of clones, with less than 10% occurring only once.

The origin of this receptor is a man in his fifties in good health and CMV-seronegative. The specimen sequenced was PBMCs. The chain uses TRBV5-4 and TRBJ1-2; 8 nucleotides match TRBD1. CDR3 region: CASSADRANYGYTF. In DNA, the CDR3 is TGTGCCAGCAGCGCGGACAGGGCCAACTATGGCTACACCTTC.